This TCR beta chain was sequenced in a study of cytomegalovirus exposure and HLA in healthy donors. Study conclusions and caveats: Available immune exposure information was restricted to CMV serostatus only. Among TCR beta chains of equal frequency, HLA-associated ones were more clonally expanded in a later analysis.

PCR primers comprised 60 Vbeta and 13 Jbeta primers. Profiling relied on immunoSEQ multiplex PCR, and the TCRdb table lists in-frame clones only, not all of them. The sample consists of some 110,000 clones, approximately 12% of them appearing once. This CDR3 spans 14 amino acids. V lost 6 bases and J lost 9, with 15 bases in between. From germline, CDR1 is MGHDK and CDR2 SYGVNS. This clone was observed a handful of times. The antigen remains undetermined. The chain recombines TRBV25-1 with TRBJ1-6; D may be TRBD1 (6 bases). The source is a man between 40 and 49 years old in good health and CMV-seropositive. The source material was PBMCs. CDR3 nucleotide sequence: TGTGCCAGCAGCCCCACCCAGGGGAGTTCACCCCTCCACTTT. Translated, it gives CASSPTQGSSPLHF.